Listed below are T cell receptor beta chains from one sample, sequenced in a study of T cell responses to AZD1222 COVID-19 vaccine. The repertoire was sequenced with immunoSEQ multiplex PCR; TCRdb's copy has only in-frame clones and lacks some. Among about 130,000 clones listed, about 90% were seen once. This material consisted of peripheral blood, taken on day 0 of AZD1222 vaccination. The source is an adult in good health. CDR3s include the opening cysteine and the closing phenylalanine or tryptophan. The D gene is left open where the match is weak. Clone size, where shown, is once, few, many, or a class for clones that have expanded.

cdr3_nt: TGTGCCAGCAGTGTAGCGGGAGTCAATAGCGGGGAGCTGTTTTTT
cdr3_aa: CASSVAGVNSGELFF
d_call: TRBD2
cdr3_length: 15
v_call: TRBV2
j_call: TRBJ2-2
clone_size: -

cdr3_nt: TGCGCCAGCAGCTTGGACAGGGGTTACGAGCAGTACTTC
cdr3_aa: CASSLDRGYEQYF
d_call: TRBD1
cdr3_length: 13
v_call: TRBV5-1
j_call: TRBJ2-7
clone_size: -

cdr3_nt: TGCAGTGCTAGGGGACAGTCCGAGCAGTACTTC
cdr3_aa: CSARGQSEQYF
d_call: TRBD1
cdr3_length: 11
v_call: TRBV20-1
j_call: TRBJ2-7
clone_size: -

cdr3_nt: TGTGCCAGCAGTGAAGGGGGCAGGGGGCGAGACAAGGCTTTCTTT
cdr3_aa: CASSEGGRGRDKAFF
d_call: TRBD1
cdr3_length: 15
v_call: TRBV6-1
j_call: TRBJ1-1
clone_size: -

cdr3_nt: TGTGCCAGCAGTTTTGGAATAGGCCCAAAAGTAGACTACGAGCAGTACTTC
cdr3_aa: CASSFGIGPKVDYEQYF
d_call: -
cdr3_length: 17
v_call: TRBV27
j_call: TRBJ2-7
clone_size: -

cdr3_nt: TGTGCCAGCAGTTTCCGGCGAAGGGCGGCCGGGGAGCTGTTTTTT
cdr3_aa: CASSFRRRAAGELFF
d_call: -
cdr3_length: 15
v_call: TRBV27
j_call: TRBJ2-2
clone_size: -

cdr3_nt: TGTGCCAGTAAGGGGTATAACACGCCAAAAATTAGCACAGATACGCAGTATTTT
cdr3_aa: CASKGYNTPKISTDTQYF
d_call: -
cdr3_length: 18
v_call: TRBV19
j_call: TRBJ2-3
clone_size: -

cdr3_nt: TGTGCCAGTAGTGAGGGGCCGGATCAGCCCCAGCATTTT
cdr3_aa: CASSEGPDQPQHF
d_call: -
cdr3_length: 13
v_call: TRBV19
j_call: TRBJ1-5
clone_size: -

cdr3_nt: TGTGCCAGCAGGCCGGGTGGCCTCTACGAGCAGTACTTC
cdr3_aa: CASRPGGLYEQYF
d_call: -
cdr3_length: 13
v_call: TRBV27
j_call: TRBJ2-7
clone_size: -

cdr3_nt: TGTGCCAGCAGCTTAGATCGGGGGCAGCCCCAGCATTTT
cdr3_aa: CASSLDRGQPQHF
d_call: -
cdr3_length: 13
v_call: TRBV11-2
j_call: TRBJ1-5
clone_size: -

cdr3_nt: TGCGCCAGCAGCCAGACTGCAACTAATGAAAAACTGTTTTTT
cdr3_aa: CASSQTATNEKLFF
d_call: -
cdr3_length: 14
v_call: TRBV5-1
j_call: TRBJ1-4
clone_size: -

cdr3_nt: TGTGCCAGCTCACCTCGGGACAGGGTAGCCAAAAACATTCAGTACTTC
cdr3_aa: CASSPRDRVAKNIQYF
d_call: TRBD1
cdr3_length: 16
v_call: TRBV18
j_call: TRBJ2-4
clone_size: -

cdr3_nt: TGTGCCAGCAGCCGCCCCGGGACTAGGCGCCACACAGATACGCAGTATTTT
cdr3_aa: CASSRPGTRRHTDTQYF
d_call: TRBD2
cdr3_length: 17
v_call: TRBV11-2
j_call: TRBJ2-3
clone_size: -

cdr3_nt: TGTGCCAGCAGCCGAGTTGCCGGGTACGACTCCGGGGAGCTGTTTTTT
cdr3_aa: CASSRVAGYDSGELFF
d_call: -
cdr3_length: 16
v_call: TRBV7-8
j_call: TRBJ2-2
clone_size: -

cdr3_nt: TGTGCCAGCAGTTCCAGGGGGCAGGAGACCCAGTACTTC
cdr3_aa: CASSSRGQETQYF
d_call: TRBD1
cdr3_length: 13
v_call: TRBV6-6
j_call: TRBJ2-5
clone_size: -

cdr3_nt: TGTGCCAGCAGTTTAAGTCGAGGAAACACCATATATTTT
cdr3_aa: CASSLSRGNTIYF
d_call: -
cdr3_length: 13
v_call: TRBV12-3/TRBV12-4
j_call: TRBJ1-3
clone_size: -

cdr3_nt: TGTGCCAGCAGCTTTTCGAGCGGTGGGGCCAACGTCCTGACTTTC
cdr3_aa: CASSFSSGGANVLTF
d_call: -
cdr3_length: 15
v_call: TRBV7-2
j_call: TRBJ2-6
clone_size: -

cdr3_nt: TGTGCCAGCAGTAGTCCGGGACAGGGAGCCCCTGAAGCTTTCTTT
cdr3_aa: CASSSPGQGAPEAFF
d_call: TRBD1
cdr3_length: 15
v_call: TRBV28
j_call: TRBJ1-1
clone_size: -

cdr3_nt: TGTGCCAGCAGTTCCCTTGGGGCAGGGTACAGGAATGAGCAGTTCTTC
cdr3_aa: CASSSLGAGYRNEQFF
d_call: -
cdr3_length: 16
v_call: TRBV27
j_call: TRBJ2-1
clone_size: -

cdr3_nt: TGTGCCAGCAGCGTAGGTTTGAACAGTCTTTACGAGCAGTACTTC
cdr3_aa: CASSVGLNSLYEQYF
d_call: -
cdr3_length: 15
v_call: TRBV9
j_call: TRBJ2-7
clone_size: -

cdr3_nt: TGTGCCAGCAGCCGCCCGCCGGAGGGGAGCACTGAAGCTTTCTTT
cdr3_aa: CASSRPPEGSTEAFF
d_call: -
cdr3_length: 15
v_call: TRBV7-9
j_call: TRBJ1-1
clone_size: -

cdr3_nt: TGCGCCAGCAGCTTCGGGGACAGGGATAATAGCAATCAGCCCCAGCATTTT
cdr3_aa: CASSFGDRDNSNQPQHF
d_call: TRBD1
cdr3_length: 17
v_call: TRBV5-1
j_call: TRBJ1-5
clone_size: once

cdr3_nt: TGTGCCAGCAGCTCCCCGGGACTAGCGGGAGCTAGTGAGCAGTTCTTC
cdr3_aa: CASSSPGLAGASEQFF
d_call: TRBD2
cdr3_length: 16
v_call: TRBV7-9
j_call: TRBJ2-1
clone_size: few

cdr3_nt: TGTGCCAGCAGAAGGGGCACGAACACCGGGGAGCTGTTTTTT
cdr3_aa: CASRRGTNTGELFF
d_call: -
cdr3_length: 14
v_call: TRBV6-4
j_call: TRBJ2-2
clone_size: -

cdr3_nt: TGTGCCAGCAGCTTAGTAGGGACAGGGGCCGGCGGGGCCGGGGAGCTGTTTTTT
cdr3_aa: CASSLVGTGAGGAGELFF
d_call: TRBD1
cdr3_length: 18
v_call: TRBV11-3
j_call: TRBJ2-2
clone_size: -

cdr3_nt: TGTGCCACCAGCAGAGATCCCCGGGGCCAAGAGACCCAGTACTTC
cdr3_aa: CATSRDPRGQETQYF
d_call: -
cdr3_length: 15
v_call: TRBV15
j_call: TRBJ2-5
clone_size: few

cdr3_nt: TGTGCCAGTACCATAGGTCTCTTGAACACTGAAGCTTTCTTT
cdr3_aa: CASTIGLLNTEAFF
d_call: -
cdr3_length: 14
v_call: TRBV19
j_call: TRBJ1-1
clone_size: -

cdr3_nt: TGTGCCACCAGCAGAGGGTCCGGGACAGGGGGCTCCTACGAGCAGTACTTC
cdr3_aa: CATSRGSGTGGSYEQYF
d_call: TRBD1
cdr3_length: 17
v_call: TRBV15
j_call: TRBJ2-7
clone_size: -

cdr3_nt: TGTGCCAGCAGCTTACTGCAGGGCCCTATCTACTTC
cdr3_aa: CASSLLQGPIYF
d_call: -
cdr3_length: 12
v_call: TRBV11-3
j_call: TRBJ2-7
clone_size: -

cdr3_nt: TGTGCCAGCACCGGGGGGGTCACTGAAGCTTTCTTT
cdr3_aa: CASTGGVTEAFF
d_call: -
cdr3_length: 12
v_call: TRBV11-2
j_call: TRBJ1-1
clone_size: -

cdr3_nt: TGTGCCTGGAGTGTAGGCAGATATAATCAGCCCCAGCATTTT
cdr3_aa: CAWSVGRYNQPQHF
d_call: -
cdr3_length: 14
v_call: TRBV30
j_call: TRBJ1-5
clone_size: -

cdr3_nt: TGCACCAGCAGCCGACCCATAGCGGGAGGGCCAGACCACGAGCAGTACTTC
cdr3_aa: CTSSRPIAGGPDHEQYF
d_call: -
cdr3_length: 17
v_call: TRBV1
j_call: TRBJ2-7
clone_size: once

cdr3_nt: TGTGCCAGTAGTATAGTAGGGGGTACTGGGGCCAACGTCCTGACTTTC
cdr3_aa: CASSIVGGTGANVLTF
d_call: -
cdr3_length: 16
v_call: TRBV19
j_call: TRBJ2-6
clone_size: -

cdr3_nt: TGTGCCAGTAGCCCCTGGGAGGGCAACACCTACGAGCAGTACTTC
cdr3_aa: CASSPWEGNTYEQYF
d_call: TRBD2
cdr3_length: 15
v_call: TRBV19
j_call: TRBJ2-7
clone_size: -

cdr3_nt: TGTGCCAGTAGTATAGGAAAACGGACGCTTAGCAATCAGCCCCAGCATTTT
cdr3_aa: CASSIGKRTLSNQPQHF
d_call: -
cdr3_length: 17
v_call: TRBV19
j_call: TRBJ1-5
clone_size: -

cdr3_nt: TGTGCCACCAGTGATGAAACCGGGGCCTCCTACGAGCAGTACTTC
cdr3_aa: CATSDETGASYEQYF
d_call: -
cdr3_length: 15
v_call: TRBV24-1
j_call: TRBJ2-7
clone_size: -

cdr3_nt: TGTGCCTGGAGTTGGGGGGGACCAAACGAAAAACTGTTTTTT
cdr3_aa: CAWSWGGPNEKLFF
d_call: -
cdr3_length: 14
v_call: TRBV30
j_call: TRBJ1-4
clone_size: -

cdr3_nt: TGTGCCAGCAGCCCCGGCAGGGGAACTGAAGCTTTCTTT
cdr3_aa: CASSPGRGTEAFF
d_call: -
cdr3_length: 13
v_call: TRBV7-6
j_call: TRBJ1-1
clone_size: few

cdr3_nt: TGCAGTACCCCCGAGCAAGAGACCCAGTACTTC
cdr3_aa: CSTPEQETQYF
d_call: -
cdr3_length: 11
v_call: TRBV20-1
j_call: TRBJ2-5
clone_size: -

cdr3_nt: TGTGCCACCAGTGATGGGGGGCCTCTTAATGAAAAACTGTTTTTT
cdr3_aa: CATSDGGPLNEKLFF
d_call: -
cdr3_length: 15
v_call: TRBV24-1
j_call: TRBJ1-4
clone_size: once

cdr3_nt: TGTGCCAGCAGCCAAGGACAGCAGAATGAAAAACTGTTTTTT
cdr3_aa: CASSQGQQNEKLFF
d_call: -
cdr3_length: 14
v_call: TRBV4-2
j_call: TRBJ1-4
clone_size: -